This T cell receptor (beta chain) appears in the sequencing data of a study of cytomegalovirus exposure and HLA in healthy donors. From germline, CDR1 is LGHNA and CDR2 YNFKEQ. The CDR3 has 15 amino acids. Trimming cost V 3 bases and J 4 bases, with 13 bases left between them. This clone has just a few counts. Its antigen is unknown. Findings and limits, study-wide: A later analysis showed HLA-associated TCR beta chains outstripping equally common others in clonal expansion. As a later analysis revealed, the rate of TCR association differed by HLA locus, with DRB1 most and HLA-C fewest. Confirmation in vitro established that a few CMV-associated chains were specific for CMV antigens. At a 0.05 false discovery rate, a later analysis found some 18,000 TCR beta sequences to be associated with HLA alleles.

Amplification used 60 Vbeta primers and 13 Jbeta primers. Libraries were prepared by immunoSEQ multiplex PCR; TCRdb keeps only in-frame clonotypes and omits some of them. The table shows 150,000 to 200,000 clones, with 70% to 80% occurring only once. The chain joins TRBV4-2 to TRBJ1-3, with D tentatively TRBD1 (6 bases). The specimen was PBMCs. The receptor was isolated from a man aged 25 to 40 in good health and CMV-seropositive. This chain's CDR3 is CASSQNRAVGNTIYF. CDR3 nucleotides: TGTGCCAGCAGCCAGAACAGGGCTGTAGGAAACACCATATATTTT.